The 7 T cell receptor beta chains below were found in one sample sequenced in a study of cytomegalovirus exposure and HLA in healthy donors. Some clones are missing from TCRdb's copy, which holds only in-frame ones; the method was immunoSEQ multiplex PCR. Of about 360,000 clones in the sample, roughly 85% were seen once. The sample taken for sequencing was PBMCs. Receptors originate from a woman aged 18-30 years in good health and CMV-seronegative.

Here the CDR3 reads CASSLDGGASYGYTF. The CDR3 bases are TGCGCCAGCAGCTTGGACGGGGGGGCCAGCTATGGCTACACCTTC. This sequence joins TRBV5-1 and TRBJ1-2; D possibly corresponds to TRBD1 (6 bases). CDR3 size: 15 residues. Between the trimmed V and J ends, which lost 0 bases and 4 bases, there was a span of 13 bases. Germline CDR1 SGHRS, CDR2 YFSETQ.

The chain recombines TRBV27 with TRBJ2-2; 8 nucleotides line up with TRBD2. The CDR3 contains 13 residues. Germline V gene lookup returns CDR1 MNHEY and CDR2 SMNVEV (reference sequence). With 2 bases clipped from V and 7 bases from J, the junction kept 0 bases outside the gene matches. The CDR3 DNA is TGTGCCAGCAGTTTAGCGGGAGGCGGGGAGCTGTTTTTT. Translating gives CASSLAGGGELFF.

The genes are TRBV28 and TRBJ1-5, with a possible D match to TRBD1 (5 bases). Germline-derived CDR1 and CDR2 are MDHEN and SYDVKM. This CDR3 is 18 amino acids long. V lost 4 bases and J 0 bases, leaving 19 bases between the germline ends. CDR3 bases: TGTGCCAGCAGTTCTGGAATACTCGGACAAAATAGCAATCAGCCCCAGCATTTT. Translation: CASSSGILGQNSNQPQHF.

This chain connects TRBV6-1 to TRBJ2-5, with D possibly matching TRBD1 (6 bases). Trimming pared 1 base from V and 2 bases from J, leaving 11 bases between. The CDR3 is made up of 15 amino acids. CDR1 MNHNS and CDR2 SASEGT come from the germline V gene. The CDR3 region has the DNA TGTGCCAGCAGTGAAGGACTCGGGACACAAGAGACCCAGTACTTC. This gives the protein CASSEGLGTQETQYF.

The chain is built from TRBV27 and TRBJ1-5; TRBD1 might be the D (6 bases). CDR3 length equals 19 residues. The germline V and J ends were trimmed by 5 bases and 0 bases, with 23 bases remaining between them. Germline V gene lookup returns CDR1 MNHEY and CDR2 SMNVEV (reference sequence). CDR3 loop: CASSLPQSGTLSSNQPQHF. The CDR3 DNA reads TGTGCCAGCAGTCTACCGCAGTCCGGGACACTTTCTAGCAATCAGCCCCAGCATTTT.

The chain couples TRBV7-2 to TRBJ2-7; D possibly corresponds to TRBD2 (5 bases). Germline CDR1 and CDR2: SGHTA and FQGNSA. Trimming took 1 base from V and 0 from J, leaving 10 bases between them. The CDR3 consists of 15 residues. The CDR3 spells CASSLETTVSYEQYF. In DNA, the CDR3 is TGTGCCAGCAGCTTAGAGACTACTGTCTCCTACGAGCAGTACTTC.

The chain couples TRBV2 to TRBJ1-5; 7 bases match TRBD1. The CDR3 spans 14 residues. CDR1 is SNHLY and CDR2 is FYNNEI in the germline V gene. The junction had 3 bases not matched to a gene; V was cut back by 6 bases and J by 1 base. The CDR3 here is CASSSTGSNQPQHF. The CDR3 region has the DNA TGTGCCAGCAGCTCGACAGGGAGCAATCAGCCCCAGCATTTT.